The 19 T cell receptor beta chains listed next were all sequenced from one sample in a study of CD8 T cells in ankylosing spondylitis. A single record per CDR3 protein comes from TCRdb applying MiXCR to the 5' RACE reads. The table lists roughly 35,000 distinct CDR3 sequences, approximately 15% of them singletons. Sample: blood. Source of these receptors: a male donor with ankylosing spondylitis or in good health (not recorded which).

This clonotype was counted between two and nine times. The V call is TRBV4-1, the J call TRBJ2-4; D possibly matches TRBD1 or TRBD2 (5 bases each). Germline CDR1 is MGHRA and CDR2 is YSYEKL. The CDR3 has 16 amino acids. V was pared by 1 base and J by 12 bases, with 22 bases between. The CDR3 region has the DNA TGCGCCAGCAGCCAAGGGTTACTGGGACCGTTCCCTCGTCAGTACTTC. It encodes CASSQGLLGPFPRQYF.

J is TRBJ2-2 and V is TRBV5-1; D ambiguous. Germline loops: CDR1 SGHRS, CDR2 YFSETQ. There are 16 residues in the CDR3. The V end was cut by 4 bases, the J end by 6 bases, with 19 bases between. Here the CDR3 DNA reads TGCGCCAGCAGCCGCTCTTCCGGGTTCCGGTCCGGGGAGCTGTTTTTT. This codes for CASSRSSGFRSGELFF.

This chain connects TRBV28 to TRBJ2-2, with D uncertain. The CDR3 extends over 14 amino acids. V was pared by 6 bases and J by 0 bases, with 8 bases between. Per the germline V gene, CDR1 is MDHEN and CDR2 is SYDVKM. The CDR3 DNA reads as TGTGCCAGCAGAGGACCGCCGAACACCGGGGAGCTGTTTTTT. Its protein is CASRGPPNTGELFF.

This clonotype was seen a few times. The rearrangement links TRBV2 to TRBJ2-1; 11 nucleotides agree with TRBD2. The germline V gene encodes CDR1 SNHLY and CDR2 FYNNEI. This CDR3 is 13 amino acids long. The V and J ends lost 8 bases and 9 bases, in that order; junction bases with no gene match: 6. CDR3 residues: CASLTSGIPEQFF. The CDR3 DNA sequence: TGTGCCAGCTTGACTAGCGGGATCCCTGAGCAGTTCTTC.

The chain uses TRBV11-2 and TRBJ2-7; 7 bases match TRBD1. The CDR3 has 15 residues. The germline gives CDR1 SGHAT, CDR2 FQNNGV. V was clipped by 5 bases and J by 4 bases; unmatched bases: 11. CDR3 sequence: CASSVGQPGLYEQYV. Here the CDR3 DNA reads TGTGCCAGCAGCGTGGGACAGCCAGGGCTTTACGAGCAGTACGTC.

This clonotype was recorded a few times. The chain has TRBV2 and TRBJ1-4, with TRBD1 identical over 7 bases. The germline CDR1 and CDR2 sequences are SNHLY and FYNNEI. The CDR3 totals 13 residues. Trimming at V came to 7 bases and at J to 4 bases, leaving 3 bases not matched to a gene. The CDR3 loop reads CASNRGLNEKLFF. Written as DNA, the CDR3 is TGTGCCAGCAACAGGGGCCTTAATGAAAAACTGTTTTTT.

The V call is TRBV6-6, the J call TRBJ2-2; D gene ambiguous. V shed 2 bases and J shed 7 bases, with 5 bases lying between them. The V gene's germline CDR1 is MNHNY and CDR2 SVGAGI (reference sequence). The CDR3 is made up of 12 amino acids. The CDR3 region is CASSYIGGELFF. The CDR3 DNA is TGTGCCAGCAGTTACATTGGCGGGGAGCTGTTTTTT.

In its sample, this clonotype was seen a few times. The rearrangement links TRBV30 to TRBJ1-2; D possibly corresponds to TRBD1 (5 bases). The CDR3 has 14 amino acids. Germline assignment: CDR1 GTSNPN and CDR2 SVGIG (reference sequence). Trimming removed 5 bases from V and 0 bases from J, with 13 bases in between. The CDR3 loop reads CAWARQPTNYGYTF. The CDR3 bases are TGTGCCTGGGCCCGACAGCCGACTAACTATGGCTACACCTTC.

This clonotype has a count of ten or more. The chain is built from TRBV5-1 and TRBJ2-1; D gene ambiguous. The ends were cut back, 0 bases at V and 0 bases at J, with 7 bases in the middle. The CDR3 totals 15 residues. Germline V CDR1 and CDR2: SGHRS, YFSETQ. The CDR3: CASSLGRSSYNEQFF. The CDR3 nucleotides are TGCGCCAGCAGCTTGGGACGGAGCTCCTACAATGAGCAGTTCTTC.

The chain employs TRBV11-1 and TRBJ1-2; 11 bases are a match to TRBD1. This CDR3 contains 15 residues. The V and J ends lost 5 bases and 3 bases, in that order; junction bases with no gene match: 5. CDR1 and CDR2 (germline): SGHAT, FQDESV (reference sequence). The CDR3 reads CASSPRTGGYYGYTF. CDR3 DNA sequence: TGTGCCAGCAGCCCTAGGACAGGGGGCTACTATGGCTACACCTTC.

V and J are TRBV29-1 and TRBJ1-1; D gene uncertain. Germline V gene data show CDR1 as SQVTM and CDR2 as ANQGSEA. CDR3 length equals 14 residues. Trimming removed 1 base from V and 2 bases from J, with 11 bases in between. The CDR3 loop is CSVEVSRLNTEAFF. The CDR3 DNA sequence: TGCAGCGTTGAAGTCAGCAGGCTTAACACTGAAGCTTTCTTT.

The chain uses TRBV7-2 and TRBJ2-3; 9 bases are shared with TRBD2. Per germline, CDR1 SGHTA and CDR2 FQGNSA. V trimming: 4 bases; J trimming: 6 bases; junction bases outside the gene matches: 11. This CDR3 spans 16 amino acids. The CDR3 DNA reads TGTGCCAGCAGCTCCCTAGCGGGGTACACGATGGATACGCAGTATTTT. The encoded protein is CASSSLAGYTMDTQYF.

The chain couples TRBV28 to TRBJ2-4; D call uncertain. V was cut by 3 bases and J by 0 bases, with 6 bases left in between. CDR3 length: 14 amino acids. Germline lookup yields CDR1 MDHEN and CDR2 SYDVKM. CDR3 nucleotide sequence: TGTGCCAGCAGTTTGAGTCTAGCCAAAAACATTCAGTACTTC. As protein: CASSLSLAKNIQYF.

This clonotype was found a few times. The genes are TRBV5-1 and TRBJ2-3, with no clear D. From germline, CDR1 is SGHRS and CDR2 YFSETQ. The germline V and J ends were trimmed by 4 bases and 4 bases, with 10 bases remaining between them. CDR3 size: 13 residues. The CDR3 nucleotides are TGCGCCAGCAGCGGGGAAGTTGCAGATACGCAGTATTTT. Translation gives CASSGEVADTQYF.

This clonotype was seen a handful of times. The chain links TRBV5-1 to TRBJ1-1; TRBD1 might be the D (5 bases). Germline-derived CDR1 and CDR2 are SGHRS and YFSETQ. There are 14 residues in the CDR3. Deletions cut 0 bases from V and 8 bases from J, with 14 bases between. This chain's CDR3 is CASSLVLLGQEAFF. CDR3 in DNA: TGCGCCAGCAGCTTGGTCCTCCTAGGACAAGAAGCTTTCTTT. Complete variable domain (other parts from reference TRBV5-1 and TRBJ1-1): KAGVTQTPRYLIKTRGQQVTLSCSPISGHRSVSWYQQTPGQGLQFLFEYFSETQRNKGNFPGRFSGRQFSNSRSEMNVSTLELGDSALYLCASSLVLLGQEAFFGQGTRLTVV.

The rearrangement links TRBV4-3 to TRBJ1-4, with TRBD1 as a possible D gene (5 bases). The CDR3 consists of 15 residues. Germline V gene lookup returns CDR1 LGHNA and CDR2 YSLEER. V was pared by 0 bases and J by 2 bases, with 7 bases between. CDR3 nucleotides: TGCGCCAGCAGCCAAGATCGGGGGACTAATGAAAAACTGTTTTTT. It encodes CASSQDRGTNEKLFF.

This rearrangement joins TRBV4-1 to TRBJ2-3; no firm D call. The germline V and J ends were trimmed by 0 bases and 3 bases, with 7 bases remaining between them. The CDR3 runs to 14 residues. The germline CDR1 and CDR2 sequences are MGHRA and YSYEKL. The CDR3 is CASSQEGQTDTQYF. The CDR3 nucleotides read TGCGCCAGCAGCCAAGAAGGCCAGACAGATACGCAGTATTTT.

This CDR3 reads CSALGQLSEQFF. The CDR3 bases are TGCAGTGCTTTGGGACAGTTAAGTGAGCAGTTCTTC. V and J are TRBV20-1 and TRBJ2-1; 7 bases agree with TRBD1. The CDR3 extends over 12 amino acids. The V and J ends lost 5 bases and 9 bases, in that order; junction bases with no gene match: 7. Germline CDR1 is DFQATT and CDR2 is SNEGSKA (reference sequence).

The chain couples TRBV29-1 to TRBJ1-5; D is possibly TRBD1 (5 bases). The germline V gene encodes CDR1 SQVTM and CDR2 ANQGSEA. V was cut by 5 bases and J by 6 bases, with 14 bases left in between. The length of the CDR3 is 13 residues. The CDR3 here is CSVQAGPGQPQHF. CDR3 bases: TGCAGCGTTCAAGCAGGGCCCGGTCAGCCCCAGCATTTT.